The clone carrying this T cell receptor (beta chain) has a handful of counts. What it binds is unknown. Treatment was busulfan-fludarabine conditioning, a marrow graft, and cyclophosphamide on days +3 and +4. Repertoires were generated with immunoSEQ multiplex PCR, while TCRdb's copy carries only in-frame clones and drops some. Found here are around 5,000 clones, around 1.9% of them singletons; the top ten hold around 28%. This sample was taken from a study of T cells after posttransplantation cyclophosphamide. Broader study findings: Recipient CMV seropositivity and CMV reactivation strongly tracked TRB clonality. TRB overlap between skin or GI tissue T cells and blood was limited. Donor CD8+ memory clones often dominated recipient blood repertoires at later times.

The CDR3 spans 15 residues. Germline-derived CDR1 and CDR2 are LNHDA and SQIVND (reference sequence). The V end lost 4 bases, the J end lost 2 bases, and 15 bases lay between the germline ends. This chain joins TRBV19 and TRBJ2-7; D might be TRBD2 (6 bases). The sequence was obtained from a young adult male patient who received an allogeneic stem cell transplant from a related donor, was CMV-positive, and had no GVHD. A share of the T cells may be of graft donor origin. Source: PBMCs, taken about 230 days after a stem cell transplant with posttransplant cyclophosphamide. In DNA, the CDR3 is TGTGCCAGTAGTACGGGGTCGGCGGGGACCTACGAGCAGTACTTC. Translation: CASSTGSAGTYEQYF.